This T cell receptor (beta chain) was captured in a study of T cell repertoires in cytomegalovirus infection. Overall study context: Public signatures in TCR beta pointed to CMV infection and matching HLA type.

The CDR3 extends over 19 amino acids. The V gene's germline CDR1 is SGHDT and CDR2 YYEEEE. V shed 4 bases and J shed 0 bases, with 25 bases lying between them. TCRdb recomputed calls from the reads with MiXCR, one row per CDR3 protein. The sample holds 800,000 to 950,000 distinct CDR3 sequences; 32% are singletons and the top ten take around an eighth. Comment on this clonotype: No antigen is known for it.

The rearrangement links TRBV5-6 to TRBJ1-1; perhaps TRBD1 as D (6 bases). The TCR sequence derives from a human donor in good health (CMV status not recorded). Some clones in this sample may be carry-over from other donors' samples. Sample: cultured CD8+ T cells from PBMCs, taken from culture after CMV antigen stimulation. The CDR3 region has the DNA TGTGCCAGCAGCCAAACCCGGGACTGGGGGGCCATGATGAACACTGAAGCTTTCTTT. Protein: CASSQTRDWGAMMNTEAFF.